The subject of this entry is one T cell receptor beta chain. Its antigen is currently not known. Per-base qualities were not stored, and no clone one base away is much larger. This entry belongs to a study of regulatory T cells in long-lasting Graves disease (dated by TCRdb to the early 2020s). About the study as a whole: Antithyroid drugs had been taken for less than 3 months by newly diagnosed Graves' disease patients. A total of some 35 samples underwent TCR sequencing, from about 13 patients with persistent Graves' disease and 20 or so patients with newly diagnosed Graves' disease. Peripheral blood TCR sequencing and RNA sequencing compared persistent Graves' disease patients with newly diagnosed Graves' disease patients. The study took place in China and was registered as a clinical trial.

Library construction relied on multiplex PCR. The run used an Illumina HiSeq 4000. To build TCR beta libraries, CDR3 regions were amplified by Arm-PCR using iRepertoire HTBI primers. Before sequencing, the PCR products went through gel purification. As for the original processing: Gene usage analysis of CDR3 amino acid clonotypes relied on the approximately 60 TRBV and 13 to 15 TRBJ segments identified across samples. COPE and FqMerger were used to merge the filtered high-quality paired reads into contigs. BLAST was used to align contigs to the IMGT TRBV, TRBD and TRBJ reference genes, and CDR3 was defined following IMGT. Clonotypes above 0.1% frequency were classified as highly expanded clones. Shannon entropy was used to measure repertoire diversity, and the Gini coefficient was used to measure V-J evenness. A clonotype found in more than one individual was treated as public. TCRdb redid the processing of the public reads, applying fastp at Q25 and MiXCR, and retained in-frame beta chains. Entries that share a CDR3 protein sequence are merged under the most common genes and DNA. None of the V and J calls come from the authors' own analysis; TCRdb made them. The sample records 550,000 or so distinct CDR3 sequences, more than 10% of which are singletons. The biggest ten clones account for around 10% of the sample.

What the work shows at the level of the full study, not this receptor alone: Only the TCR beta chain was sequenced and analyzed. Compared with newly diagnosed patients, persistent Graves' disease patients had lower TCR Shannon entropy and fewer highly expanded clones, which suggests clonal expansion. More public clonotypes were shared among persistent patients (2,741) than among newly diagnosed patients (over 900). Persistent disease showed preferential use of TRBV28, TRBJ1-2 and TRBJ2-5, whereas newly diagnosed disease favored TRBV20-1 and TRBJ2-1. The authors noted that the small sample size was a limitation that may lower accuracy. Only peripheral blood was studied, because thyroid tissue, the primary lesion, was inaccessible.

Based on the germline V gene (reference sequence), the CDR1 and CDR2 sequences are SGHNT and YYREEE. The CDR3 has 12 amino acids, counting the end cysteine and phenylalanine. The sequence is cut down to CDR3 DNA, 36 bases in frame from base 1. The V end loses 1 base and the J end loses 6 bases, and a stretch of 8 bases separates them. The time point label here, explained by the study, means: newly diagnosed GD, antithyroid drugs for less than 3 months. For both TCR sequencing and RNA sequencing, RNA was extracted from PBMCs in TRIzol. The diagnosis of Graves' disease was made according to American Thyroid Association guidelines. Patients for the study were recruited at an endocrinology department in Xi'an, China. Each patient gave approximately 9 milliliters of peripheral blood, collected in an EDTA anticoagulant tube. Ficoll Paque Plus density gradient separation was used to isolate PBMCs, and no additional T cell sorting was done. An Agilent 2100 Bioanalyzer and agarose gel were used to check RNA quality, and a NanoDrop 2000 was used to measure RNA concentration.

This sample was shared with a second study, whose subject was T cells in Graves' hyperthyroidism and ophthalmopathy. The second study reports: Graves' hyperthyroidism was defined as stable when no progression to ophthalmopathy occurred over 18 months of follow-up. Hyperthyroidism patients were newly diagnosed, with disease duration under 2 months, and aged 18 to 65 years. Exclusion was applied to patients with uncontrolled infections, other autoimmune diseases, pregnancy or lactation. Diagnoses relied on clinical symptoms, serum thyroxine and TRAb, thyroid ultrasound and orbital computed tomography. The TCR CDR3 was subjected to a first round of RT-PCR using the HTBI primer set and the Qiagen OneStep RT-PCR kit. Blood samples also contained most of the expanded thyroid clonotypes (frequency above 0.001), which suggests that blood repertoires may reflect thyroid immune responses. A model built on a 13 V-J signature distinguished ophthalmopathy from stable hyperthyroidism, reaching about 88% sensitivity and around 82% specificity in cross-validation and 80%/75% in testing. In validation, the model predicted progression to ophthalmopathy with approximately 70% sensitivity and 72% to 75% specificity, a median of 6.5 months before onset. To identify TCR V-J signatures that set the groups apart, the researchers used a discovery cohort of about a hundred patients, made up of approximately 43 with Graves' ophthalmopathy and approximately 57 with stable Graves' hyperthyroidism. Prospective prediction of ophthalmopathy was tested in an independent validation cohort consisting of fewer than 20 hyperthyroidism patients and some 15 patients who later progressed to ophthalmopathy. For training and testing, the 100 or so patients in the discovery cohort were randomly divided in a 7:3 ratio. In addition, the study compared T-cell repertoires in thyroid tissue and in blood from five or six Graves' hyperthyroidism patients. Following sampling, methimazole starting at 30 mg daily was given to hyperthyroidism patients, and high-dose intravenous methylprednisolone was given to ophthalmopathy patients. A second multiplex PCR round built the libraries, followed by size selection and purification. The libraries were sequenced on an Illumina HiSeq2000 using paired-end 100 bp reads. SOAPnuke was used to process the raw data, removing reads that contained adapters or uncalled bases, had a mean Phred below 15, or lacked an exact match to the constant primer or identifier. High-quality paired reads were merged using COPE v1.2.5, and each unique nucleotide sequence was defined as a clonotype. MiTCR v1.1 was used to align the clonotypes against IMGT TRBV, TRBD and TRBJ reference segments. Analysis was restricted to V-J combinations with a frequency above 0.0001, which covered approximately 99% of repertoires. The TCS score was defined as F50 (clonal expansion) divided by E x V (chaos), with BLOSUM62-based TCRdist calculated between CDR3 peptides within each V-J. Welch's t-statistics and random forest reduced just over 500 V-J features to around 14, which were used in a naive Bayes classifier (R e1071). Sample size was not statistically predetermined, and blinding of investigators to group allocation was not performed. According to the paper, TCR Vbeta CDR3 sequencing was carried out on approximately 140 peripheral blood samples, which came from fewer than 50 ophthalmopathy, roughly 75 hyperthyroidism and about 17 progressor patients.

The clonotype comes from a woman younger than 45 with Graves disease. Donor details come from another sample of the same person, matched by shared clones. Recombination joined TRBV5-4 with TRBJ2-7; no D gene can be assigned with confidence. The sequenced sample was peripheral blood mononuclear cells (PBMCs), obtained at new diagnosis, from a patient treated with antithyroid drugs. The DNA reads TGTGCCAGCAGCTTGAAAGGGTTCGAGCAGTACTTC. It specifies CASSLKGFEQYF. Beyond the CDR3, the reference TRBV5-4 and TRBJ2-7 genes provide the residues; the full variable domain reads: ETGVTQSPTHLIKTRGQQVTLRCSSQSGHNTVSWYQQALGQGPQFIFQYYREEENGRGNFPPRFSGLQFPNYSSELNVNALELDDSALYLCASSLKGFEQYFGPGTRLTVT.